The 28 T cell receptor beta chains below all came from one sample that was sequenced in a study of Ad26.COV2.S vaccination and SARS-CoV-2 variants. The assay was immunoSEQ multiplex PCR, and TCRdb's table has in-frame clones only and misses some. Here the sample spans about 400,000 clones, 75% to 90% being singletons. Sample treatment: some 19 received Ad26.COV2.S at low or high dose, single or two shots; about 5 received placebo; per-sample allocation not given. It was on day 63 after the first vaccine or placebo injection that samples were taken. The material was peripheral blood, obtained in a trial of Ad26.COV2.S vaccine versus placebo. All receptors derive from a person aged 18 to 59 who received the Ad26.COV2.S COVID-19 vaccine or a placebo.

The genes are TRBV5-6 and TRBJ2-5; D remains ambiguous. Deletions cut 1 base from V and 0 bases from J, with 10 bases between. The CDR3 spans 15 residues. The germline CDR1 and CDR2 sequences are SGHDT and YYEEEE. The CDR3 DNA is TGTGCCAGCAGCTTGACCCCCCGTTACCAAGAGACCCAGTACTTC. As protein: CASSLTPRYQETQYF.

Remarks on this clone: A junction boundary mismatches the germline segment, possibly from a read error. J is TRBJ2-1 and V is TRBV29-1; possible D gene TRBD1, 7 bases. Germline V CDR1 and CDR2: SQVTM, ANQGSEA. The CDR3 totals 14 residues. CDR3 protein: CSVEGGGKYNEQFF. The CDR3 DNA is TGCAGCGTCGAAGGGGGCGGGAAGTACAATGAGCAGTTCTTC.

The sample holds a few counts of this clone. This chain uses TRBV5-5 with TRBJ2-7, with D tentatively TRBD2 (6 bases). Germline V gene data show CDR1 as SGHKS and CDR2 as YYEKEE (reference sequence). With 4 bases removed from V and 2 bases from J, the gap between germline ends came to 16 bases. There are 15 residues in the CDR3. The CDR3 sequence is CASSRDGTGPYEQYF. CDR3 DNA sequence: TGTGCCAGCAGCAGGGACGGGACTGGACCCTACGAGCAGTACTTC. Full variable domain (remainder filled in from reference TRBV5-5 and TRBJ2-7): DAGVTQSPTHLIKTRGQQVTLRCSPISGHKSVSWYQQVLGQGPQFIFQYYEKEERGRGNFPDRFSARQFPNYSSELNVNALLLGDSALYLCASSRDGTGPYEQYFGPGTRLTVT.

The chain carries TRBV28 and TRBJ1-3, with a weak D call TRBD1 (5 bases). Trimming cost V 6 bases and J 0 bases, with 18 bases left between them. From germline, CDR1 is MDHEN and CDR2 SYDVKM. The CDR3 is made up of 17 amino acids. The chain's CDR3 is CASRQARGSISGNTIYF. CDR3 nucleotide sequence: TGTGCCAGCAGACAAGCCCGGGGGTCGATCTCTGGAAACACCATATATTTT. The full variable domain, with the rest looked up from reference TRBV28 and TRBJ1-3, is DVKVTQSSRYLVKRTGEKVFLECVQDMDHENMFWYRQDPGLGLRLIYFSYDVKMKEKGDIPEGYSVSREKKERFSLILESASTNQTSMYLCASRQARGSISGNTIYFGEGSWLTVV.

The chain has TRBV7-3 and TRBJ1-2; 10 bases align to TRBD1. Trimming at V came to 4 bases and at J to 7 bases, leaving 6 bases not matched to a gene. Germline CDR1 is SGHTA and CDR2 is FQGTGA. The CDR3 is made up of 14 amino acids. Here the CDR3 DNA reads TGTGCCAGCAGCTCTCCCGGGACAGGGGTTGGCTACACCTTC. Translating gives CASSSPGTGVGYTF.

The gene calls are TRBV28 and TRBJ1-4; 9 bases match TRBD1. Germline V gives CDR1 MDHEN, CDR2 SYDVKM. V was clipped by 6 bases and J by 7 bases; unmatched bases: 6. CDR3 length: 14 amino acids. The CDR3 coding sequence is TGTGCCAGCAGGCAACAGGGGGCGTCTGAAAAACTGTTTTTT. Translated: CASRQQGASEKLFF.

V gene TRBV28 combines with J gene TRBJ2-7, with 9 bases aligning to TRBD1. Germline V gives CDR1 MDHEN, CDR2 SYDVKM. V lost 6 bases, J lost 4 bases, and 13 bases stayed unmatched. The CDR3 covers 16 residues. This chain's CDR3 is CASRFPTGGAGYEQYF. CDR3 nucleotides: TGTGCCAGCAGATTCCCTACAGGGGGCGCTGGGTACGAGCAGTACTTC.

The V gene is TRBV27, the J gene TRBJ2-6; no clear D gene. Germline CDR1 is MNHEY and CDR2 is SMNVEV (reference sequence). This CDR3 is built from 13 residues. V lost 5 bases, J lost 3 bases, and 5 bases lay in between. The CDR3 sequence: CASSPGGANVLTF. In DNA, the CDR3 is TGTGCCAGCAGTCCGGGTGGGGCCAACGTCCTGACTTTC.

The chain joins TRBV2 to TRBJ2-3, with D possibly being TRBD1 (7 bases). Germline V gene lookup returns CDR1 SNHLY and CDR2 FYNNEI. CDR3 size: 15 residues. Trimming cost V 6 bases and J 0 bases, with 13 bases left between them. CDR3 loop: CASRRDSTSTDTQYF. Here the CDR3 DNA reads TGTGCCAGCAGGCGGGACAGTACTAGCACAGATACGCAGTATTTT.

The chain combines TRBV7-3 with TRBJ2-1; D remains unclear. CDR3 size: 13 residues. Germline loops: CDR1 SGHTA, CDR2 FQGTGA. V shed 5 bases and J shed 9 bases, with 14 bases lying between them. DNA for the CDR3: TGTGCCAGCAGCGTTACAACCTGGGGTGAGCAGTTCTTC. Its translation: CASSVTTWGEQFF.

V is TRBV9 and J is TRBJ2-1; D unresolved. Germline V gene lookup returns CDR1 SGDLS and CDR2 YYNGEE. The CDR3 is made up of 13 amino acids. V lost 3 bases and J lost 0, with 4 bases in between. The CDR3 DNA follows: TGTGCCAGCAGCGGGTTCTCCTACAATGAGCAGTTCTTC. Protein product: CASSGFSYNEQFF.

CDR3 bases: TGCAGTGCTAGTGGGGCTGGAAACAATCAGCCCCAGCATTTT. It codes for CSASGAGNNQPQHF. The rearrangement links TRBV20-1 to TRBJ1-5, with a tentative D call TRBD1 (5 bases). This CDR3 contains 14 residues. The germline V gene has CDR1 DFQATT and CDR2 SNEGSKA (reference sequence). Trimming pared 3 bases from V and 3 bases from J, leaving 12 bases between.

The chain is built from TRBV5-1 and TRBJ2-3; D is unresolved. The V and J ends lost 0 bases and 0 bases respectively, with 11 bases between them. The germline V gene has CDR1 SGHRS and CDR2 YFSETQ. This CDR3 has 16 residues. The CDR3 sequence is CASSLGVAVSTDTQYF. The CDR3 DNA is TGCGCCAGCAGCTTGGGAGTAGCTGTTAGCACAGATACGCAGTATTTT.

The count of this clone is one. The rearrangement uses TRBV29-1 and TRBJ2-7, with TRBD2 matching 7 bases. J gave up 2 bases and V 6 bases, and 4 bases lay outside the gene matches. Germline V gene data show CDR1 as SQVTM and CDR2 as ANQGSEA. The CDR3 runs 12 residues. In nucleotides, the CDR3 is TGCAGCGTCACCGGGACTACCTACGAGCAGTACTTC. It encodes CSVTGTTYEQYF.

This chain uses TRBV28 with TRBJ2-1; D possibly corresponds to TRBD2 (5 bases). Trimming took 7 bases from V and 5 from J, leaving 18 bases between them. Per the germline V gene, CDR1 is MDHEN and CDR2 is SYDVKM. The CDR3 has 15 amino acids. CDR3 sequence: CASITRAATNNEQFF. In DNA, the CDR3 is TGTGCCAGCATAACGAGGGCCGCTACAAACAATGAGCAGTTCTTC.

CDR3 amino acids: CSVGGPIIPGQGAPDYGYTF. As DNA, the CDR3 is TGCAGCGTCGGGGGTCCGATTATCCCGGGACAGGGGGCGCCCGACTATGGCTACACCTTC. This chain links TRBV29-1 with TRBJ1-2; TRBD1 agrees at 12 bases. There are 20 residues in the CDR3. The germline V gene encodes CDR1 SQVTM and CDR2 ANQGSEA. Trimming took 6 bases from V and 3 from J; bases not matched to a gene: 23.

The gene calls are TRBV11-3 and TRBJ2-7; TRBD2 is a possible D gene (6 bases). This CDR3 is built from 15 residues. In germline, CDR1 is SGHNT, CDR2 YENEEA. The V gene lost 1 base and the J gene lost 2 bases, with 12 bases spanning the gap. DNA of the CDR3: TGTGCCAGCAGCTTAGTAGGCGGGACTGCCTACGAGCAGTACTTC. Protein product: CASSLVGGTAYEQYF.

On this clone: At one of its ends the junction is not consistent with the germline gene, which may arise from a read error. The chain joins TRBV2 to TRBJ2-7, with TRBD2 matching 14 bases. Germline lookup yields CDR1 SNHLY and CDR2 FYNNEI. The CDR3 runs to 13 residues. The CDR3 loop is CASSDRTSGRIIF. CDR3 in DNA: TGTGCCAGCAGTGACCGGACTAGCGGGAGGATCATCTTC.

The chain couples TRBV10-1 to TRBJ2-3; unclear D gene. Germline CDR1 WNHNN, CDR2 SYGVQD (reference sequence). Trimming took off 9 bases at V and 6 bases at J, with 19 bases between the two ends. The CDR3 contains 14 residues. As DNA, the CDR3 is TGCGCCAGAAGAACCGGGCCCCCCGCGGATACGCAGTATTTT. Amino acid sequence: CARRTGPPADTQYF.

The chain uses TRBV15 and TRBJ2-7, with D possibly matching TRBD2 (6 bases). The CDR3 runs 14 residues. Trimming cost V 0 bases and J 4 bases, with 10 bases left between them. Looked up from germline, CDR1 is LNHNV and CDR2 is YYDKDF (reference sequence). For the CDR3, the DNA is TGTGCCACCAGCAGAGAAGGAGGGTTTTACGAGCAGTACTTC. Protein sequence: CATSREGGFYEQYF.

Of note for this clone: This may be a read error: a much more frequent sequence differs by one nucleotide. Other DNA sequences from this sample encode an identical CDR3 as well. The chain uses TRBV3-1 (or the pseudogene TRBV3-2) and TRBJ2-7; no clear D gene. CDR1 is LGHDT, CDR2 YNNKEL, per germline (reference sequence). V shed 3 bases and J shed 1 base, with 1 base lying between them. CDR3 length equals 11 residues. The CDR3 DNA reads TGTGCCAGCAGCCAGTCCTACGAGCAGTACTTC. It codes for CASSQSYEQYF.

This chain uses TRBV30 with TRBJ2-2; 7 bases agree with TRBD2. V gave up 5 bases and J gave up 4 bases; unmatched junction bases: 10. Germline V gene data show CDR1 as GTSNPN and CDR2 as SVGIG (reference sequence). This CDR3 region has 15 residues. CDR3 coding DNA: TGTGCCTGGGTTAGGGCTAGCGGAAGCACCGGGGAGCTGTTTTTT. Protein product: CAWVRASGSTGELFF.

The chain uses TRBV7-8 and TRBJ1-6, with 9 bases identical to TRBD1. The V and J ends lost 4 bases and 4 bases, in that order; junction bases with no gene match: 11. The V gene's germline CDR1 is SGHVS and CDR2 FQNEAQ. This CDR3 contains 18 residues. CDR3 sequence: CASSSDRGPNRYNSPLHF. CDR3 DNA sequence: TGTGCCAGCAGCTCGGACAGGGGCCCGAACCGTTATAATTCACCCCTCCACTTT.

This clone was recorded only once. The chain has TRBV5-1 and TRBJ1-1, with 8 bases lining up with TRBD1. Germline loops: CDR1 SGHRS, CDR2 YFSETQ. The CDR3 consists of 15 residues. The V gene end was trimmed by 2 bases and the J gene end by 1 base; junction bases not matched to a gene: 4. CDR3 DNA: TGCGCCAGCAGCTTCCTCGGGACAGGGAACACTGAAGCTTTCTTT. As protein: CASSFLGTGNTEAFF.

The rearrangement uses TRBV19 and TRBJ2-7; no clear D gene. CDR3 length equals 12 residues. Trimming pared 7 bases from V and 2 bases from J, leaving 9 bases between. CDR1 and CDR2 from the germline V gene are LNHDA and SQIVND (reference sequence). CDR3 sequence reads: CASMDLTYEQYF. Here the CDR3 DNA reads TGTGCCAGTATGGACCTCACCTACGAGCAGTACTTC.

The chain recombines TRBV28 with TRBJ1-1; D unresolved. This CDR3 comprises 11 residues. The germline CDR1 and CDR2 sequences are MDHEN and SYDVKM. The ends were cut back, 3 bases at V and 4 bases at J, with 3 bases in the middle. The CDR3 nucleotides read TGTGCCAGCAGTTTCCCCACTGAAGCTTTCTTT. Translating gives CASSFPTEAFF.

The chain uses TRBV7-6 and TRBJ1-3, with D perhaps matching TRBD1 (6 bases). V lost 4 bases and J lost 2, with 9 bases in between. Germline V gene sequence: CDR1 SGHVS, CDR2 FNYEAQ. The length of the CDR3 is 14 residues. CDR3 protein: CASSSRTAGNTIYF. CDR3 nucleotide sequence: TGTGCCAGCAGCTCCAGGACAGCTGGAAACACCATATATTTT. The full variable domain, completed using reference TRBV7-6 and TRBJ1-3, is GAGVSQSPRYKVTKRGQDVALRCDPISGHVSLYWYRQALGQGPEFLTYFNYEAQQDKSGLPNDRFSAERPEGSISTLTIQRTEQRDSAMYRCASSSRTAGNTIYFGEGSWLTVV.

The chain is built from TRBV4-1 and TRBJ2-3; possibly TRBD2 for D (6 bases). With 2 bases removed from V and 4 bases from J, the gap between germline ends came to 13 bases. The CDR3 totals 15 residues. Germline values: CDR1 MGHRA, CDR2 YSYEKL. This CDR3 is CASSQRGTGPDTQYF. The CDR3 DNA reads as TGCGCCAGCAGCCAACGCGGGACTGGTCCAGATACGCAGTATTTT.